This T cell receptor (beta chain) was profiled in a study of blood T cell repertoires in COVID-19. This CDR3 is 16 amino acids long. V shed 4 bases, J shed 3 bases, and the junction held 8 bases outside the gene matches. CDR1 is SEHNR and CDR2 is FQNEAQ in the germline V gene (reference sequence). The protocol was immunoSEQ multiplex PCR, while the TCRdb copy is restricted to in-frame clones and leaves out a portion. The sample has about 91,000 clones; just over 85% are singletons. The genes are TRBV7-9 and TRBJ2-3; 9 positions agree with TRBD1. The sequencing sample was made of peripheral blood. The receptor was derived from a woman aged 65 to 85 with acute or convalescent COVID-19. CDR3 loop: CASSSNRDRVTDTQYF. The CDR3, as DNA: TGTGCCAGCAGCTCGAACCGGGACAGGGTTACAGATACGCAGTATTTT.